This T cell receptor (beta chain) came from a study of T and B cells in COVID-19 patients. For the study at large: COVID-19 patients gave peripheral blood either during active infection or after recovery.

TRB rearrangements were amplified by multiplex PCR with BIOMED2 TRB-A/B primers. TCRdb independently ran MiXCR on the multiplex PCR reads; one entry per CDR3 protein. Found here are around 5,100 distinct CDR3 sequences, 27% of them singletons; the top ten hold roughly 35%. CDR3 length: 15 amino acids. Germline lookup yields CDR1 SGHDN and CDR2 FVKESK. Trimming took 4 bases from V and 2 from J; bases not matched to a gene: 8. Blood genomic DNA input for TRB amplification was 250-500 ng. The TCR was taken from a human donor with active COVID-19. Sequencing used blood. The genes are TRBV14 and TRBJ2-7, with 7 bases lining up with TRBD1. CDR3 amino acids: CASSRLDRDTYEQYF. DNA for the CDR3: TGTGCCAGCAGCCGACTCGACAGGGACACCTACGAGCAGTACTTC.